These 22 T cell receptor beta chains originate from one sample sequenced in a study of blood T cell repertoires in COVID-19. Measured with immunoSEQ multiplex PCR; TCRdb has only the in-frame clones, and not every one. This table has 500,000 or so clones, about 90% appearing once. Input material: PBMCs or T cells enriched from blood (not recorded which). These receptors were collected from a young woman who had recovered from COVID-19.

This clone turned up a few times. This chain uses TRBV5-1 with TRBJ2-5, with D perhaps TRBD2 (6 bases). Germline V gene lookup returns CDR1 SGHRS and CDR2 YFSETQ. The CDR3 spans 14 residues. The V end lost 0 bases, the J end lost 5 bases, and 11 bases lay between the germline ends. CDR3 loop: CASSLASGRETQYF. The CDR3 DNA is TGCGCCAGCAGCTTGGCTTCAGGGAGGGAGACCCAGTACTTC.

The V and J genes are TRBV6-5 and TRBJ1-4; D not resolved. Germline CDR1 MNHEY, CDR2 SVGAGI. Trimming cost V 5 bases and J 6 bases, with 16 bases left between them. The CDR3 has 15 amino acids. The CDR3 is CASSPGEGGHEKLFF. Written as DNA, the CDR3 is TGTGCCAGCAGTCCCGGGGAGGGTGGGCATGAAAAACTGTTTTTT.

This rearrangement joins TRBV19 to TRBJ1-4, with TRBD1 identical over 10 bases. Per germline, CDR1 LNHDA and CDR2 SQIVND (reference sequence). J was trimmed by 7 bases and V by 10 bases; bases with no gene match: 6. The CDR3 runs 13 residues. The CDR3 DNA reads as TGTGCCAAAGGACAGGGGGAGGTTGAAAAACTGTTTTTT. It encodes CAKGQGEVEKLFF.

The rearrangement uses TRBV18 and TRBJ2-3; D not certain. Germline CDR1 and CDR2: KGHSH and LQKENI. With 1 base removed from V and 5 bases from J, the gap between germline ends came to 4 bases. This CDR3 is 12 amino acids long. CDR3 protein: CASSPRIDTQYF. The CDR3 DNA is TGTGCCAGCTCACCACGTATAGATACGCAGTATTTT.

To note about this clone: This clone may be a read error of a much larger clone one base away. The chain links TRBV6-5 to TRBJ2-7, with TRBD1 identical over 8 bases. The junction had 3 bases not matched to a gene; V was cut back by 6 bases and J by 2 bases. This CDR3 has 13 residues. CDR1 MNHEY and CDR2 SVGAGI come from the germline V gene. CDR3 sequence (DNA): TGTGCCAGCAGCTCGGACAGGGCCTACGAGCAGTACTTC. This encodes CASSSDRAYEQYF.

The rearrangement links TRBV3-1 (or the pseudogene TRBV3-2) to TRBJ1-2; maybe TRBD1 (5 bases). Germline CDR1 reads LGHDT; CDR2 reads YNNKEL (reference sequence). The CDR3 contains 13 residues. The ends were cut back, 3 bases at V and 4 bases at J, with 9 bases in the middle. CDR3 sequence (DNA): TGTGCCAGCAGCCAGGAGGGGATCTATGGCTACACCTTC. This codes for CASSQEGIYGYTF.

The rearrangement uses TRBV28 and TRBJ1-2, with D possibly matching TRBD1 (6 bases). The CDR3 runs to 13 residues. Germline CDR1 MDHEN, CDR2 SYDVKM. Trimming took 5 bases from V and 3 from J, leaving 10 bases between them. The CDR3 bases are TGTGCCAGCAGTCAGACAGGCTACTATGGCTACACCTTC. Encoded protein: CASSQTGYYGYTF.

The rearrangement links TRBV11-2 to TRBJ1-4, with TRBD1 as a possible D gene (5 bases). CDR3 length: 17 amino acids. With 2 bases removed from V and 4 bases from J, the gap between germline ends came to 17 bases. The germline gives CDR1 SGHAT, CDR2 FQNNGV. The CDR3 nucleotides are TGTGCCAGCAGCTTAATCGGGTTTCAGGGAGGTAATGAAAAACTGTTTTTT. Its translation: CASSLIGFQGGNEKLFF.

The V call is TRBV21-1, the J call TRBJ1-5; the table names TRBD1, a call not compared with the DNA. TRBV21-1 is designated a pseudogene. This CDR3 has 17 residues. The CDR3 is CASSKATGLTLNQPQHF. CDR3 coding DNA: TGTGCCAGCAGCAAAGCGACAGGGCTAACCCTTAATCAGCCCCAGCATTTT.

CDR3 protein: CASSLVAGATGYTF. For the CDR3, the DNA is TGTGCCAGCAGCTTGGTAGCAGGGGCGACTGGCTACACCTTC. The V and J genes are TRBV5-4 and TRBJ1-2; D is possibly TRBD1 (6 bases). V lost 0 bases and J lost 7, with 13 bases in between. Germline CDR1 SGHNT, CDR2 YYREEE (reference sequence). The CDR3 sequence is 14 residues long.

This clone was observed a single time. Other DNA sequences in this specimen translate into the identical CDR3. The CDR3 region has the DNA TGTGCCAGCAGCTGGGGGGGAAACACTGAAGCTTTCTTT. This sequence encodes CASSWGGNTEAFF. This sequence joins TRBV11-3 and TRBJ1-1, with D possibly TRBD1 on 5 matching bases. Germline lookup yields CDR1 SGHNT and CDR2 YENEEA. V was trimmed by 4 bases and J by 2 bases, leaving 8 bases between them. The CDR3 totals 13 residues.

The CDR3 nucleotides read TGTGCCAGCACCGGGGAGAGGGGGCTAAATCAGCCCCAGCATTTT. Protein product: CASTGERGLNQPQHF. The chain joins TRBV2 to TRBJ1-5; 7 nucleotides match TRBD1. CDR3 size: 15 residues. V was pared by 7 bases and J by 4 bases, with 10 bases of the junction left unmatched. Germline CDR1 is SNHLY and CDR2 is FYNNEI.

This chain uses TRBV5-1 with TRBJ2-1, with 9 nucleotides matching TRBD1. The CDR3 consists of 14 residues. Looked up from germline, CDR1 is SGHRS and CDR2 is YFSETQ. V trimming: 2 bases; J trimming: 5 bases; junction bases outside the gene matches: 2. The CDR3 is CASSFGTGHNEQFF. The CDR3 DNA reads as TGCGCCAGCAGCTTCGGGACAGGGCACAATGAGCAGTTCTTC.

The chain uses TRBV7-9 and TRBJ2-5; tentatively, D is TRBD2 (6 bases). The CDR3 totals 10 residues. Trimming removed 8 bases at V and 5 bases at J, with 6 bases between. CDR1 is SEHNR and CDR2 is FQNEAQ in the germline V gene (reference sequence). The DNA of the CDR3 is TGTGCCAGCGGGGGGGAGACCCAGTACTTC. It translates to CASGGETQYF.

This clone was recorded a few times. The sample carries other DNA sequences with the same CDR3. CDR3 sequence: CASSFTTGVQETQYF. The CDR3 DNA reads as TGCGCCAGCAGCTTCACGACAGGGGTACAAGAGACCCAGTACTTC. J is TRBJ2-5 and V is TRBV5-1, with 8 bases identical to TRBD1. With 2 bases clipped from V and 2 bases from J, the junction kept 5 bases outside the gene matches. Germline-derived CDR1 and CDR2 are SGHRS and YFSETQ. The CDR3 covers 15 residues.

The chain carries TRBV28 and TRBJ2-1; D remains unclear. The CDR3 totals 13 residues. V was clipped by 2 bases and J by 7 bases, with 9 bases between them. In germline, CDR1 is MDHEN, CDR2 SYDVKM. The CDR3 sequence: CASSLEDLNEQFF. The CDR3 nucleotides are TGTGCCAGCAGTTTAGAGGATTTGAATGAGCAGTTCTTC. Full variable domain (missing parts from reference TRBV28 and TRBJ2-1): DVKVTQSSRYLVKRTGEKVFLECVQDMDHENMFWYRQDPGLGLRLIYFSYDVKMKEKGDIPEGYSVSREKKERFSLILESASTNQTSMYLCASSLEDLNEQFFGPGTRLTVL.

The J gene is TRBJ1-3, the V gene TRBV30; D ambiguous. V lost 4 bases and J lost 7, with 17 bases in between. Germline V gene sequence: CDR1 GTSNPN, CDR2 SVGIG (reference sequence). There are 14 residues in the CDR3. The CDR3 loop is CAWTAGLLANTIYF. The CDR3 DNA reads as TGTGCCTGGACCGCAGGTCTTCTAGCGAACACCATATATTTT.

This chain uses TRBV2 with TRBJ1-4, with 7 bases matching TRBD1. The ends lost 6 bases at V and 8 bases at J; junction bases unmatched: 6. This CDR3 contains 13 residues. The germline CDR1 and CDR2 sequences are SNHLY and FYNNEI. The CDR3 sequence is CASRGTASEKLFF. The DNA for the CDR3 is TGTGCCAGCAGGGGGACAGCCTCAGAAAAACTGTTTTTT.

The genes are TRBV2 and TRBJ1-3; 9 nucleotides agree with TRBD1. Trimming at V came to 8 bases and at J to 7 bases, leaving 6 bases not matched to a gene. Germline CDR1 and CDR2: SNHLY and FYNNEI. The CDR3 extends over 13 amino acids. The CDR3 sequence: CASGRTGENTIYF. As DNA, the CDR3 is TGTGCCAGCGGGCGGACAGGGGAGAACACCATATATTTT.

V gene TRBV7-9 combines with J gene TRBJ1-1; D gene unclear. The V end lost 7 bases, the J end lost 1 base, and 10 bases lay between the germline ends. The germline V gene encodes CDR1 SEHNR and CDR2 FQNEAQ (reference sequence). The CDR3 has 13 amino acids. The CDR3 loop is CASTPYENTEAFF. DNA for the CDR3: TGTGCCAGCACCCCCTATGAGAACACTGAAGCTTTCTTT.

Comment on this clone: The sample carries other DNA sequences with the same CDR3. The chain recombines TRBV27 with TRBJ2-3, with D possibly being TRBD2 (6 bases). The germline V gene has CDR1 MNHEY and CDR2 SMNVEV (reference sequence). The germline V and J ends were trimmed by 0 bases and 0 bases, with 7 bases remaining between them. The CDR3 has 15 residues. The CDR3 is CASSLSGGSTDTQYF. In nucleotides, the CDR3 is TGTGCCAGCAGTTTATCCGGGGGTAGCACAGATACGCAGTATTTT.

The rearrangement links TRBV5-6 to TRBJ1-4; perhaps TRBD1 as D (6 bases). Trimming left V 3 bases short and J 5 bases short, with 14 bases between. CDR3 length equals 15 residues. The germline V gene encodes CDR1 SGHDT and CDR2 YYEEEE. The CDR3 DNA sequence: TGTGCCAGCAGCTCCATAGACAGGAGCAATGAAAAACTGTTTTTT. This sequence encodes CASSSIDRSNEKLFF.